This T cell receptor beta chain stems from a study of beta chain features in type 1 diabetes. The wider study: Examined across all samples were just under 110,000,000 sorted cells.

Study-level results: Fewer insertions but more deletions were seen at VDJ junctions in type 1 diabetes patients. Moderately but significantly shorter TCRB CDR3s were found in Type 1 diabetes patients in all four CD4+ subsets. Cells that show high TCR expression could be over-represented by cDNA sequencing.

All of the sorted populations showed purity greater than 95%. A note on this clone: No antigen is known for it.

Isolated RNA was reverse transcribed in full, so expressed TCRB transcripts were sequenced. The protocol was immunoSEQ multiplex PCR, while the TCRdb copy is restricted to in-frame clones and leaves out a portion. The profile covers 300,000 to 450,000 clones, with roughly 12% appearing a single time and 0.0095% to 0.012% taken by the ten largest. Trimming removed 1 base from V and 5 bases from J; junction bases left unmatched: 7. The germline CDR1 and CDR2 sequences are SEHNR and FQNEAQ (reference sequence). This CDR3 comprises 15 residues. The sequenced sample was naive CD4+ T cells from blood. This receptor was taken from a woman aged 18-29 years with type 1 diabetes. The J gene is TRBJ2-5, the V gene TRBV7-9, with 7 bases lining up with TRBD1. Written as DNA, the CDR3 is TGTGCCAGCAGCTTAGTCCCGGACAGGAGGGAGACCCAGTACTTC. Its translation: CASSLVPDRRETQYF. The complete variable domain, with remaining parts taken from reference TRBV7-9 and TRBJ2-5, reads DTGVSQNPRHKITKRGQNVTFRCDPISEHNRLYWYRQTLGQGPEFLTYFQNEAQLEKSRLLSDRFSAERPKGSFSTLEIQRTEQGDSAMYLCASSLVPDRRETQYFGPGTRLLVL.